This T cell receptor (beta chain) came from a study of T-cell reconstitution after alpha-beta-depleted transplantation in children. The V gene's germline CDR1 is SGHNT and CDR2 YENEEA. CDR3 size: 18 residues. Between the trimmed V and J ends, which lost 2 bases and 0 bases, there was a span of 14 bases. This clonotype came up many times. A library of TCRbeta sequences, prepared with unique molecular identifiers, was generated. TCRdb recomputed calls from the PCR reads with MiXCR, one row per CDR3 protein. Of 490,000 or so distinct CDR3 sequences listed, around 12% are singletons. Source: PBMCs from the stem cell graft donor, taken from the stem cell graft. The sequence was obtained from a human donor who donated a stem cell graft to a child with combined immunodeficiency. The chain is built from TRBV11-3 and TRBJ2-6, with D perhaps TRBD1 (6 bases). In nucleotides, the CDR3 is TGTGCCAGCAGCTTATGGGGGCGCGGTTCCTCTGGGGCCAACGTCCTGACTTTC. It yields the protein CASSLWGRGSSGANVLTF.